Listed below are T cell receptor beta chains from one sample, sequenced in a study of vaccination effects on CD4 cells after COVID-19. Their cognate antigens are unknown. Clones were sequenced by immunoSEQ multiplex PCR, and TCRdb holds only the in-frame ones, with some missing. The sample lists tens of thousands of clones, roughly 77% occurring once. The sample in question was CD4+ T cells from PBMCs cultured with HCoV-NL63 spike peptides, obtained before COVID-19 vaccination. Source of these receptors: a human donor who had a prior SARS-CoV-2 infection. The CDR3 runs from the conserved cysteine through the conserved F or W. The D gene is left open where the match is weak. Not all rows give a size; the values are once, few, many and, for expanded clones, a class.

once TRBJ2-1 16 - TRBV11-2 TGTGCCAGCAGCTTAGTTTTCGGGGGCCGGGGGAATGAGCAGTTCTTC CASSLVFGGRGNEQFF
few TRBJ1-6 14 TRBD1 TRBV3-1/TRBV3-2 TGTGCCAGCAGCCAAAGGACAGGGGGGTCACCCCTCCACTTT CASSQRTGGSPLHF
- TRBJ2-7 14 TRBD1 TRBV28 TGTGCCAGTGCCGTCCCGGGACAGGGTAACGAGCAGTACTTC CASAVPGQGNEQYF
- TRBJ2-7 12 - TRBV28 TGTGCCAGTACTGACAGGGAGGGACCGAATTTCTTC CASTDREGPNFF
few TRBJ2-5 12 - TRBV29-1 TGCAGCGTTGGGCCAGACCAAGAGACCCAGTACTTC CSVGPDQETQYF
- TRBJ2-5 12 - TRBV2 TGTGCCAGCAGCACGGGGAGGGAGACCCAGTACTTC CASSTGRETQYF
- TRBJ2-5 15 - TRBV11-2 TGTGCCAGCAGCTTAGTGGGATGGTACCAAGAGACCCAGTACTTC CASSLVGWYQETQYF
- TRBJ1-2 13 - TRBV2 TGTGCCAGCAGTGACAGGATCTCAAGGGGCTACACCTTC CASSDRISRGYTF
- TRBJ2-3 14 - TRBV30 TGTGCCTGGAGTAAGGTTTCCATCACAGATACGCAGTATTTT CAWSKVSITDTQYF
- TRBJ2-1 14 - TRBV18 TGTGCCAGCTCACCAAGCGGCTCCTACAATGAGCAGTTCTTC CASSPSGSYNEQFF
- TRBJ2-2 15 TRBD1 TRBV6-5 TGTGCCAGCAGCCGGGGACAGGGGGCCACCGGGGAGCTGTTTTTT CASSRGQGATGELFF
- TRBJ2-2 13 - TRBV21-1 TGTGCCAGCAGCGCCTTCCCGGGCGGGGAGCTGTTTTTT CASSAFPGGELFF
- TRBJ1-2 14 - TRBV29-1 TGCAGCGTTGAAGGGGGTCGGGAACCCTATGGCTACACCTTC CSVEGGREPYGYTF
few TRBJ2-2 15 TRBD2 TRBV7-3 TGTGCCAGCTCCGGGACTAGCGGTGGCACCGGGGAGCTGTTTTTT CASSGTSGGTGELFF
- TRBJ1-6 14 - TRBV5-4 TGTGCCAGCAGCCGGGACAACTATAATTCACCCCTCCACTTT CASSRDNYNSPLHF
- TRBJ1-2 13 - TRBV18 TGTGCCAGCTCACCGGCGACGGACTATGGCTACACCTTC CASSPATDYGYTF